These 31 T cell receptor beta chains were sequenced from one sample in a study of CD8+ T cells in alopecia areata. Reverse transcription of extracted RNA yielded cDNA, which provided the sequencing template. Clones were read by immunoSEQ multiplex PCR, and TCRdb kept only the in-frame ones, dropping some. The table records some 99,000 clones, around 55% of them present only once. Regarding treatment: oral pan-JAK inhibitor, 5-10 mg twice daily. The sequencing used CD8+ T cells sorted from blood, collected at week 4, from a patient treated with tofacitinib. The receptors were gathered from a human donor with alopecia areata.

The chain employs TRBV30 and TRBJ2-2, with a weak D call TRBD1 (5 bases). Germline values: CDR1 GTSNPN, CDR2 SVGIG (reference sequence). Deletions cut 3 bases from V and 0 bases from J, with 14 bases between. The CDR3 is 16 amino acids. The CDR3, as DNA: TGTGCCTGGAGGATGCCAGGGCGAACGAACACCGGGGAGCTGTTTTTT. Protein product: CAWRMPGRTNTGELFF.

The chain employs TRBV5-1 and TRBJ2-7; D might be TRBD2 (6 bases). Trimming stripped 7 bases from V and 7 bases from J, with 15 bases between. This CDR3 has 12 residues. Per germline, CDR1 SGHRS and CDR2 YFSETQ. The CDR3: CASRETAGEQYF. CDR3 DNA sequence: TGCGCCAGCCGGGAGACGGCCGGGGAGCAGTACTTC.

The gene calls are TRBV25-1 and TRBJ1-1; a weak D match, TRBD1 (6 bases). This CDR3 has 16 residues. CDR1 is MGHDK and CDR2 is SYGVNS in the germline V gene. Between the trimmed V and J ends, which lost 6 bases and 4 bases, there was a span of 21 bases. The CDR3 DNA reads as TGTGCCAGCAGGGATACTGGGACACCTGGTGGCACTGAAGCTTTCTTT. It codes for CASRDTGTPGGTEAFF.

This sequence joins TRBV30 and TRBJ2-7, with D perhaps matching TRBD2 (5 bases). This CDR3 comprises 13 residues. From germline, CDR1 is GTSNPN and CDR2 SVGIG (reference sequence). V lost 0 bases, J lost 3 bases, and 9 bases lay in between. This CDR3 is CAWSVLGFYEQYF. Here the CDR3 DNA reads TGTGCCTGGAGTGTACTAGGGTTCTACGAGCAGTACTTC.

There are a few counts of this clone. The chain has TRBV5-1 and TRBJ2-1, with D unresolved. This CDR3 contains 12 residues. Germline V lookup: CDR1 SGHRS, CDR2 YFSETQ. The ends were cut back, 2 bases at V and 7 bases at J, with 7 bases in the middle. The CDR3 reads CASSFLGNEQFF. The CDR3 region has the DNA TGCGCCAGCAGCTTCTTGGGGAATGAGCAGTTCTTC.

The chain links TRBV28 to TRBJ2-3; 9 nucleotides match TRBD1. CDR3 length equals 16 residues. Germline V gene data show CDR1 as MDHEN and CDR2 as SYDVKM. Unmatched junction bases numbered 9, after V lost 5 bases and J lost 3 bases. CDR3 residues: CASSNRDRVVTDTQYF. CDR3 nucleotides: TGTGCCAGCAGTAACCGGGACAGGGTCGTAACAGATACGCAGTATTTT.

Written as DNA, the CDR3 is TGTGCCAGTAGTCCGACTAGCGGCCAAGCGTACACAGATACGCAGTATTTT. Its translation: CASSPTSGQAYTDTQYF. The V gene is TRBV19, the J gene TRBJ2-3; TRBD2 aligns across 9 bases. This CDR3 is 17 amino acids long. From germline, CDR1 is LNHDA and CDR2 SQIVND (reference sequence). Unmatched junction bases numbered 11, after V lost 5 bases and J lost 2 bases.

The chain joins TRBV4-1 to TRBJ2-7; TRBD1 aligns across 7 bases. Per the germline V gene, CDR1 is MGHRA and CDR2 is YSYEKL. CDR3 size: 12 residues. V gave up 4 bases and J gave up 4 bases; unmatched junction bases: 1. The CDR3, as DNA: TGCGCCAGCAGCCCGACAGGGTACGAGCAGTACTTC. Residues: CASSPTGYEQYF.

The chain links TRBV9 to TRBJ1-2; TRBD1 aligns across 8 bases. Trimming cost V 3 bases and J 4 bases; bases outside gene matches: 8. Per germline, CDR1 SGDLS and CDR2 YYNGEE. The CDR3 runs to 15 residues. The CDR3 DNA is TGTGCCAGCAGCGGGGGCTCAGGGACAGGCTATGGCTACACCTTC. Residues: CASSGGSGTGYGYTF.

The chain links TRBV4-1 to TRBJ2-5; D remains ambiguous. In germline, CDR1 is MGHRA, CDR2 YSYEKL. CDR3 length: 16 residues. The ends were cut back, 0 bases at V and 5 bases at J, with 16 bases in the middle. CDR3 nucleotide sequence: TGCGCCAGCAGCCAAGATTATCCCCGGTTAGGCGAGACCCAGTACTTC. Protein: CASSQDYPRLGETQYF.

V usage is TRBV27 and J usage is TRBJ2-3; 7 bases match TRBD2. The CDR3 has 15 residues. J lost 2 bases, V lost 3 bases, and 5 bases had no gene match. Germline assignment: CDR1 MNHEY and CDR2 SMNVEV (reference sequence). Here the CDR3 DNA reads TGTGCCAGCAGTTTCAGCGGGGTTGTCACAGATACGCAGTATTTT. Its translation is CASSFSGVVTDTQYF.

The V and J genes are TRBV2 and TRBJ2-5, with TRBD1 as a possible D gene (5 bases). Trimming stripped 11 bases from V and 3 bases from J, with 13 bases between. Germline CDR1 and CDR2: SNHLY and FYNNEI. This CDR3 spans 12 amino acids. The CDR3 DNA reads as TGTGCCCTACAGGATGAGGAAGAGACCCAGTACTTC. Residues: CALQDEEETQYF.

The chain couples TRBV27 to TRBJ1-2; TRBD1 agrees at 8 bases. J was trimmed by 4 bases and V by 4 bases; bases with no gene match: 20. CDR1 and CDR2 (germline): MNHEY, SMNVEV (reference sequence). The CDR3 has 19 amino acids. The chain's CDR3 is CASSSPGQVPRKRGYGYTF. The DNA for the CDR3 is TGTGCCAGCAGTTCCCCGGGACAGGTCCCCAGGAAGAGAGGCTATGGCTACACCTTC.

This clone was seen a handful of times. The genes are TRBV13 and TRBJ1-2; 7 bases line up with TRBD1. The germline V gene encodes CDR1 PRHDT and CDR2 FYEKMQ (reference sequence). V was clipped by 5 bases and J by 3 bases; unmatched bases: 6. CDR3 length: 14 amino acids. CDR3 sequence: CASSLDRDHYGYTF. The CDR3 DNA sequence: TGTGCCAGCAGCCTCGACAGGGATCACTATGGCTACACCTTC.

The sample holds a few counts of this clone. The rearrangement uses TRBV27 and TRBJ2-3; 10 nucleotides line up with TRBD2. This CDR3 is built from 15 residues. CDR1 and CDR2 (germline): MNHEY, SMNVEV (reference sequence). The trim removed 3 bases at V and 2 bases at J, leaving 2 bases unmatched. CDR3 loop: CASSLTSGYTDTQYF. The DNA for the CDR3 is TGTGCCAGCAGTTTGACTAGCGGGTACACAGATACGCAGTATTTT.

The chain is built from TRBV6-5 and TRBJ2-7; D is perhaps TRBD1 or TRBD2 (5 bases each). V was pared by 5 bases and J by 6 bases, with 17 bases between. CDR1 is MNHEY, CDR2 SVGAGI, per germline. The CDR3 loop spans 14 amino acids. In DNA form, the CDR3 reads TGTGCCAGCAGTCCCCGGGACGACCTTTTCGAGCAGTACTTC. Its translation: CASSPRDDLFEQYF.

The chain carries TRBV6-4 and TRBJ2-7; 15 bases match TRBD2. The CDR3 length is 15 residues. Per germline, CDR1 MRHNA and CDR2 SNTAGT. V dropped 6 bases and J dropped 6; count of bases not matched to a gene: 6. As DNA, the CDR3 is TGTGCCAGCAGAACGGGACTAGCGGGAGGACTCGAGCAGTACTTC. It translates to CASRTGLAGGLEQYF.

The chain employs TRBV13 and TRBJ1-5; no clear D. Per germline, CDR1 PRHDT and CDR2 FYEKMQ (reference sequence). The V end lost 3 bases, the J end lost 4 bases, and 7 bases lay between the germline ends. The CDR3 is made up of 13 amino acids. The CDR3 here is CASSLTLNQPQHF. The DNA of the CDR3 is TGTGCCAGCAGCTTGACACTAAATCAGCCCCAGCATTTT.

The chain couples TRBV27 to TRBJ1-4; D is undetermined. V lost 3 bases and J 7 bases, leaving 15 bases between the germline ends. The length of the CDR3 is 15 residues. The germline V gene has CDR1 MNHEY and CDR2 SMNVEV (reference sequence). CDR3 in DNA: TGTGCCAGCAGTTTGGTAGGGAGCGGGAGTGAAAAACTGTTTTTT. This encodes CASSLVGSGSEKLFF.

The chain carries TRBV30 and TRBJ1-5, with a possible D match to TRBD1 (5 bases). The CDR3 runs 13 residues. Trimming took 3 bases from V and 2 from J, leaving 8 bases between them. Germline CDR1 GTSNPN, CDR2 SVGIG (reference sequence). DNA for the CDR3: TGTGCCTGGAGCGGGGGAGGCAATCAGCCCCAGCATTTT. This gives the protein CAWSGGGNQPQHF.

This clone occurred a few times. The V gene is TRBV29-1, the J gene TRBJ2-1, with D perhaps matching TRBD1 (7 bases). Between the trimmed V and J ends, which lost 3 bases and 2 bases, there was a span of 17 bases. This CDR3 comprises 16 residues. CDR1 SQVTM and CDR2 ANQGSEA come from the germline V gene. The CDR3 spells CSVEGAQGEAYNEQFF. The CDR3 DNA sequence: TGCAGCGTTGAGGGGGCCCAGGGGGAGGCCTACAATGAGCAGTTCTTC.

The count of this clone is one. V and J are TRBV29-1 and TRBJ2-3; 9 positions match TRBD2. Per the germline V gene, CDR1 is SQVTM and CDR2 is ANQGSEA. After removal of 3 bases from V and 4 bases from J, the junction contained 23 bases not matched to a gene. There are 20 residues in the CDR3. The CDR3 spells CSVDFLDGMGGSGGADTQYF. Written as DNA, the CDR3 is TGCAGCGTTGACTTTTTGGACGGGATGGGTGGTAGCGGGGGTGCAGATACGCAGTATTTT.

The rearrangement uses TRBV2 and TRBJ2-3, with 7 bases that match TRBD2. The CDR3 has 14 residues. J lost 2 bases, V lost 8 bases, and 7 bases had no gene match. Germline V gives CDR1 SNHLY, CDR2 FYNNEI. DNA for the CDR3: TGTGCCAGCGGGGTCGGGACTAACACAGATACGCAGTATTTT. Encoded protein: CASGVGTNTDTQYF. The full variable domain, rest sourced from reference TRBV2 and TRBJ2-3, is EPEVTQTPSHQVTQMGQEVILRCVPISNHLYFYWYRQILGQKVEFLVSFYNNEISEKSEIFDDQFSVERPDGSNFTLKIRSTKLEDSAMYFCASGVGTNTDTQYFGPGTRLTVL.

This clone was detected a few times. V and J are TRBV7-8 and TRBJ1-4; TRBD1 aligns across 8 bases. The germline CDR1 and CDR2 sequences are SGHVS and FQNEAQ. After removal of 4 bases from V and 6 bases from J, the junction contained 4 bases not matched to a gene. The length of the CDR3 is 14 residues. The CDR3 DNA sequence: TGTGCCAGCAGCTCCCTGACAGGGGATGAAAAACTGTTTTTT. Translation gives CASSSLTGDEKLFF.

The chain joins TRBV28 to TRBJ2-3, with 7 bases matching TRBD2. The CDR3 length is 14 residues. Per the germline V gene, CDR1 is MDHEN and CDR2 is SYDVKM. The V gene end was trimmed by 3 bases and the J gene end by 6 bases; junction bases not matched to a gene: 6. CDR3 nucleotide sequence: TGTGCCAGCAGTTTCCTACTAGCGCTCGATACGCAGTATTTT. Amino acid sequence: CASSFLLALDTQYF.

This rearrangement joins TRBV13 to TRBJ2-1; tentative D call: TRBD2 (5 bases). Germline assignment: CDR1 PRHDT and CDR2 FYEKMQ (reference sequence). The V end was cut by 5 bases, the J end by 10 bases, with 9 bases between. This CDR3 is built from 11 residues. CDR3 nucleotide sequence: TGTGCCAGCAGCCAGGAGGCAGAGCAGTTCTTC. Its protein is CASSQEAEQFF.

V usage is TRBV29-1 and J usage is TRBJ1-2; no reliable D call. V was trimmed by 3 bases and J by 0 bases, leaving 14 bases between them. Germline V lookup: CDR1 SQVTM, CDR2 ANQGSEA. The CDR3 sequence is 15 residues long. The CDR3 region is CSVEVWGESNYGYTF. CDR3 nucleotides: TGCAGCGTTGAGGTCTGGGGTGAATCTAACTATGGCTACACCTTC.

V is TRBV5-6 and J is TRBJ2-2; D is unresolved. This CDR3 is 14 amino acids long. Germline lookup yields CDR1 SGHDT and CDR2 YYEEEE. V was trimmed by 4 bases and J by 1 base, leaving 8 bases between them. In DNA form, the CDR3 reads TGTGCCAGCAGCAATGACGGGAACACCGGGGAGCTGTTTTTT. The encoded protein is CASSNDGNTGELFF.

This rearrangement joins TRBV13 to TRBJ1-1; 7 bases are a match to TRBD1. The germline V gene encodes CDR1 PRHDT and CDR2 FYEKMQ (reference sequence). CDR3 length: 15 residues. Losses at the gene ends were 5 bases for V and 5 bases for J; bases not matched to a gene: 11. The DNA for the CDR3 is TGTGCCAGCAGCACCCGCAGGGGGTTCTCGACTGAAGCTTTCTTT. Protein: CASSTRRGFSTEAFF.

Concerning this clone itself: This is likely an artifact of a read error, given a far larger clone one base away. This sample also contains other DNA sequences that code for the same CDR3. The gene calls are TRBV7-9 and TRBJ2-7; D not resolved. V lost 5 bases and J lost 4, with 9 bases in between. The CDR3 length is 12 residues. CDR1 is SEHNR and CDR2 is FQNEAQ in the germline V gene (reference sequence). CDR3 DNA: TGTGCCAGCAGCCAAGATAGTTACGAGCAGTACTTC. Translation gives CASSQDSYEQYF.

The V and J genes are TRBV15 and TRBJ1-2, with 7 positions matching TRBD1. V lost 4 bases and J lost 2; bases outside the gene matches: 4. CDR3 length: 14 residues. Germline V gene lookup returns CDR1 LNHNV and CDR2 YYDKDF (reference sequence). The CDR3 nucleotides read TGTGCCACCAGCATCGAGACAGGGAACTATGGCTACACCTTC. Amino acid sequence: CATSIETGNYGYTF.